This record covers a single T cell receptor beta chain. Its antigen is unidentified. Some clones are missing from TCRdb's copy, which holds only in-frame ones; the method was immunoSEQ multiplex PCR. The sample includes approximately 150,000 clones, around 91% seen only once; the top ten take about 5.3%. The data were taken from a study of T cell responses to AZD1222 COVID-19 vaccine. Study conclusions and caveats: Spike-specific TCR breadth and depth were elevated following two AZD1222 doses. Across the whole spike, CD4 TCRs peaked at regions 160-218 and 743-854.

This CDR3 spans 17 amino acids. V was shortened by 1 base and J by 0 bases, with 16 bases between the two germline ends. Germline V gives CDR1 SGHVS, CDR2 FNYEAQ. The starting material was peripheral blood, obtained on day 0 of AZD1222 vaccination. The receptor's source is an adult in good health. The chain is built from TRBV7-6 and TRBJ2-7; D perhaps matches TRBD2 (5 bases). CDR3 coding DNA: TGTGCCAGCAGCTTAGAATCCCAGACTACCCTCTCCTACGAGCAGTACTTC. This codes for CASSLESQTTLSYEQYF.